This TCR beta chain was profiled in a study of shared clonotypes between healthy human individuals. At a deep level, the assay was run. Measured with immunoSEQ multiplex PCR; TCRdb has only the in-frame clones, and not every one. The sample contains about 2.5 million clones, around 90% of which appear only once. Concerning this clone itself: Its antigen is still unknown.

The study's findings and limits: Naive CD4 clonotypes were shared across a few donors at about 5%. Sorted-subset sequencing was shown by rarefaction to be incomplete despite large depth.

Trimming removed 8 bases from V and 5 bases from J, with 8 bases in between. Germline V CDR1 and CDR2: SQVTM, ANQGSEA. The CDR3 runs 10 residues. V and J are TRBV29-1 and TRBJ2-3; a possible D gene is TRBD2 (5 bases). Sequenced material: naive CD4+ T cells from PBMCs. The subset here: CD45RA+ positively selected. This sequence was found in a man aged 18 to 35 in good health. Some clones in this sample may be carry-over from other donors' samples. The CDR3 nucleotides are TGCAGCCAAGGAGGAGATACGCAGTATTTT. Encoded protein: CSQGGDTQYF.